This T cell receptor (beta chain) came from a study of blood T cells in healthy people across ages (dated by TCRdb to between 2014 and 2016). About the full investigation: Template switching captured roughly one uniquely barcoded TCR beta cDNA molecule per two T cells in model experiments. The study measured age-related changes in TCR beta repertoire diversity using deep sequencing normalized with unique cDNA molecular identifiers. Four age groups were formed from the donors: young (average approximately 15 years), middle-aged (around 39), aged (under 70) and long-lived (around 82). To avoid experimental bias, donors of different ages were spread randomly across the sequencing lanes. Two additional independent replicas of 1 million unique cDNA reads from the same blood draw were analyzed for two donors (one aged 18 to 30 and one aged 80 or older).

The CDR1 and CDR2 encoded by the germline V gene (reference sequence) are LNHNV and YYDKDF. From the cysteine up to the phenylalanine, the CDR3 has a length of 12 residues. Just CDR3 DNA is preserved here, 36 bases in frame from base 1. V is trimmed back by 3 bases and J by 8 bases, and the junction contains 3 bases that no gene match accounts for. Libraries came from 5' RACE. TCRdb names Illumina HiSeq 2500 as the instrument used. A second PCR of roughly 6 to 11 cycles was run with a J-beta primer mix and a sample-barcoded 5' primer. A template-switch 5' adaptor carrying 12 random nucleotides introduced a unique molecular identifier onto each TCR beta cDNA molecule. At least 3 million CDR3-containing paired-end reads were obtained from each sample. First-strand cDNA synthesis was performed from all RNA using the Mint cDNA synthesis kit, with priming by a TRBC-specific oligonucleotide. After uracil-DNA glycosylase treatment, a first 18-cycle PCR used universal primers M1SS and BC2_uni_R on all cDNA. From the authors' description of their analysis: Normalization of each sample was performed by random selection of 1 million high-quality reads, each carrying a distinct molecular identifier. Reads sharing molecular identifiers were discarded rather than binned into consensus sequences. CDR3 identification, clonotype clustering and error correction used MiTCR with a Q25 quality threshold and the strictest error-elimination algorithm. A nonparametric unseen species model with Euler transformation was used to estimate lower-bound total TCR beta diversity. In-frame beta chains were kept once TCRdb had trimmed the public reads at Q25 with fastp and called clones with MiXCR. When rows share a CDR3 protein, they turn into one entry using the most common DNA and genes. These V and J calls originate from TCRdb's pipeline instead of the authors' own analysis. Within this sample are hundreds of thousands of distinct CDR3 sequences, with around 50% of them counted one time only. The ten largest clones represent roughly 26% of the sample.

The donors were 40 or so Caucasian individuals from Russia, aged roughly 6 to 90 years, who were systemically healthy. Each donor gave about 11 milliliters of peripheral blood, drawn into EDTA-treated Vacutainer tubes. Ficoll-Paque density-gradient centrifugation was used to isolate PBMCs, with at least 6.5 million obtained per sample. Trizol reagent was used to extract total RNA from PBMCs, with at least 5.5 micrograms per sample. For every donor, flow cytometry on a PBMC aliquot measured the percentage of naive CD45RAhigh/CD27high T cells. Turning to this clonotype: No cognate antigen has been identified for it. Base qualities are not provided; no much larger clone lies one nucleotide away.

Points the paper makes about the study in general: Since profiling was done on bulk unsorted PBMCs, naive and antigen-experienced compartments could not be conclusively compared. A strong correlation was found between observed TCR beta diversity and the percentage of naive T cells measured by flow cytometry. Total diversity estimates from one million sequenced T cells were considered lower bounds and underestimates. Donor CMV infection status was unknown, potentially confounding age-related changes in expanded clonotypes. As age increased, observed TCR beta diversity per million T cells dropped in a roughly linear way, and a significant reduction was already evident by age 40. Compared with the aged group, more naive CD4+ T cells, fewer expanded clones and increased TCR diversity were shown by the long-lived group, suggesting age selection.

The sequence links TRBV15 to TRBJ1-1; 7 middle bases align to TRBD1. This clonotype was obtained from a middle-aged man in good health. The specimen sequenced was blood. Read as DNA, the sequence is TGTGCCACCAGCAGTTCGGGACAGGAAGCTTTCTTT. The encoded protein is CATSSSGQEAFF.